The present T cell receptor (beta chain) was sequenced within a study of lymphopenia after photon versus proton radiotherapy. Study-level points and caveats: Only patients who died were analyzed for survival; proton advantage is unproven. After the lymphocyte nadir, photon-treated repertoires showed oligoclonal expansion, especially of CD8+ Temra cells. In patients who died, overall survival fell as post-nadir TCR diversity dropped more. Proton therapy kept repertoires fairly stable, unlike photons, which gained effector/memory cells.

Libraries were prepared by immunoSEQ multiplex PCR; TCRdb keeps only in-frame clonotypes and omits some of them. The sample yields tens of thousands of clones, 80% to 90% seen once. As concerns this clone: Its specificity is not known.

Trimming shortened V by 0 bases and J by 3 bases, and 10 bases separated the two germline ends. This CDR3 contains 15 residues. Per the germline V gene, CDR1 is SGDLS and CDR2 is YYNGEE. This specimen was peripheral blood, taken from a patient treated with proton-based radiotherapy. V is TRBV9 and J is TRBJ2-1; perhaps TRBD1 as D (7 bases). The TCR originated in a man older than 75 with esophageal cancer. This CDR3 reads CASSVGQGGYNEQFF. The CDR3 DNA reads as TGTGCCAGCAGCGTAGGACAGGGAGGCTACAATGAGCAGTTCTTC.